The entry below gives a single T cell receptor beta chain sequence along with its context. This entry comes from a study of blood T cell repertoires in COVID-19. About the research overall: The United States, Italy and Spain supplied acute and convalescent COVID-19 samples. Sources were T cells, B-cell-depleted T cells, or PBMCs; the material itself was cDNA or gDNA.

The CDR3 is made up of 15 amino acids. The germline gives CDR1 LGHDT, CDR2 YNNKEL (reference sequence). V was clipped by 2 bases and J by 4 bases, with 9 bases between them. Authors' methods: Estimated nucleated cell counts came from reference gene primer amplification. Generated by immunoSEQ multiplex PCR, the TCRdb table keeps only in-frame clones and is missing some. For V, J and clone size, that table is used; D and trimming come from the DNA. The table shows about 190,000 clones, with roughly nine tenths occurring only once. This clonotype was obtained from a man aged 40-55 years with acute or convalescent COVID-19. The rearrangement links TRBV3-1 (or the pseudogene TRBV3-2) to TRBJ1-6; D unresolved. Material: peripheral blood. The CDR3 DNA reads TGTGCCAGCAGCCAAACGGGTTCATATAATTCACCCCTCCACTTT. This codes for CASSQTGSYNSPLHF.